The source of this T cell receptor (beta chain) is a study of T cell changes during pregnancy in multiple sclerosis. This table comes from immunoSEQ multiplex PCR, and its TCRdb copy is limited to in-frame clones, with some not included. The sample consists of fewer than 110,000 clones, 75% to 95% of them appearing once. This TCR was recovered from a female donor with multiple sclerosis, enrolled in a pregnancy study. This specimen consisted of peripheral blood, obtained in the second trimester of pregnancy.

CDR3 loop: CASSLRGWGNEADTQYF. CDR3 coding DNA: TGTGCCAGCAGCCTGCGGGGGTGGGGGAATGAGGCAGATACGCAGTATTTT. The chain couples TRBV7-8 to TRBJ2-3; 7 bases match TRBD2. CDR3 length: 17 amino acids. From germline, CDR1 is SGHVS and CDR2 FQNEAQ. With 5 bases clipped from V and 4 bases from J, the junction kept 15 bases outside the gene matches.